The clone carrying this T cell receptor (beta chain) was observed a handful of times. This sample stems from a study of beta chain features in type 1 diabetes. Study-wide background: Taken together, all samples contributed approximately 110,000,000 examined sorted cells.

cDNA synthesis used the whole RNA isolate, giving expressed TCRB sequences. Generated by immunoSEQ multiplex PCR, the TCRdb table keeps only in-frame clones and is missing some. The data show about 300,000 clones, with about 7.8% seen just once and approximately 0.93% held by the top ten. The CDR3 sequence is 16 residues long. Trimming cost V 1 base and J 4 bases, with 16 bases left between them. Germline CDR1 SGHNT, CDR2 YENEEA. The rearrangement joins TRBV11-3 to TRBJ2-5, with D tentatively TRBD2 (6 bases). This TCR derives from a woman between 18 and 29 years old in good health. Source material: central memory CD4+ T cells from blood. The DNA for the CDR3 is TGTGCCAGCAGCTTAGGGCGGGGAACGATCGGAGAGACCCAGTACTTC. Amino acid sequence: CASSLGRGTIGETQYF.